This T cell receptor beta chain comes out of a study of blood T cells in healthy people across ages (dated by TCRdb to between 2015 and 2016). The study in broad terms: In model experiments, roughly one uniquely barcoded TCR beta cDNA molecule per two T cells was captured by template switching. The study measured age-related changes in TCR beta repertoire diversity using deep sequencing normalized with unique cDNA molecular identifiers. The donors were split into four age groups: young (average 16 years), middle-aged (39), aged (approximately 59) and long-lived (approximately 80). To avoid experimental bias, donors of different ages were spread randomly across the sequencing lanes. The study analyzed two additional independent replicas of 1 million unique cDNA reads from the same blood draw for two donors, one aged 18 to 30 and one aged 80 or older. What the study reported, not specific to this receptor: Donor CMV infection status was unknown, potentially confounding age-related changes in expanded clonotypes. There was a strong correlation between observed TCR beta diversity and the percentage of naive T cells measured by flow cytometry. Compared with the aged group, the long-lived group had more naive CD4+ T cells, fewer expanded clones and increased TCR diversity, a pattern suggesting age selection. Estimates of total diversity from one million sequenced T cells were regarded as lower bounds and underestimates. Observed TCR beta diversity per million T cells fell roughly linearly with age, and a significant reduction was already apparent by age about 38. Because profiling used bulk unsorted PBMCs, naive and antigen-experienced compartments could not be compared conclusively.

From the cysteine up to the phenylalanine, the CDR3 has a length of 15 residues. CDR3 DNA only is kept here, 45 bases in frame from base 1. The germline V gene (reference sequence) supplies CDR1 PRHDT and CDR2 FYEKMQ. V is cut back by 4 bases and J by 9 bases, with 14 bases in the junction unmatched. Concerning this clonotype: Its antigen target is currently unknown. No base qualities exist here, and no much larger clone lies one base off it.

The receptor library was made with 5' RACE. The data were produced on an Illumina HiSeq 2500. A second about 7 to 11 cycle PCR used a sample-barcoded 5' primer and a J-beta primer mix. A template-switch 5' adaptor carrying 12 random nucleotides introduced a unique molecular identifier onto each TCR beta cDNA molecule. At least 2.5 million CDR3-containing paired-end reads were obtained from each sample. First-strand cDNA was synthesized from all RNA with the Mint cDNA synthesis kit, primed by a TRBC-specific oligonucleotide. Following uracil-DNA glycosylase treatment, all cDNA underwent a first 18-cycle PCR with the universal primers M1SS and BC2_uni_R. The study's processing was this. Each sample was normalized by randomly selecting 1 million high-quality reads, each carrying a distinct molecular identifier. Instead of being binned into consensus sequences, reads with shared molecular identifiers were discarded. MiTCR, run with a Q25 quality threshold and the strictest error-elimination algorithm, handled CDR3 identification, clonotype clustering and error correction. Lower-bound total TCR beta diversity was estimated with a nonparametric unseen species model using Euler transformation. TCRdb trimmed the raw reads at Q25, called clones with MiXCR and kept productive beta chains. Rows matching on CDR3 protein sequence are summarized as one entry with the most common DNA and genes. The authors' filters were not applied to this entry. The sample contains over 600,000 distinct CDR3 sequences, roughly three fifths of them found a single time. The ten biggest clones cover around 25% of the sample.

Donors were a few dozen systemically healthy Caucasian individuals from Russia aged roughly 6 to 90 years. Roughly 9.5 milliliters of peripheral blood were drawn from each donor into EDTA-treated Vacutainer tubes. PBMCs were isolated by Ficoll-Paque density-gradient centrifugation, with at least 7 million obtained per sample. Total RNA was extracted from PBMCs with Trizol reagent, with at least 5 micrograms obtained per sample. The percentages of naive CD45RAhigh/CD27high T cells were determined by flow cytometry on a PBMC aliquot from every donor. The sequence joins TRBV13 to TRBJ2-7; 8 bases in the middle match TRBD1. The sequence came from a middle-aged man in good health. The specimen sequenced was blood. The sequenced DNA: TGTGCCAGCAGCTCGACCGGGACAGGAGAAGTAGGGCAGTACTTC. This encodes CASSSTGTGEVGQYF. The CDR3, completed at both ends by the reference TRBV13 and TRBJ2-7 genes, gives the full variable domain AAGVIQSPRHLIKEKRETATLKCYPIPRHDTVYWYQQGPGQDPQFLISFYEKMQSDKGSIPDRFSAQQFSDYHSELNMSSLELGDSALYFCASSSTGTGEVGQYFGPGTRLTVT.